The following is a T cell receptor (beta chain) sequence with its context. Its antigen is as yet unknown. This entry is derived from a study of T cells in Graves' hyperthyroidism and ophthalmopathy. Per germline, CDR1 MNHNS and CDR2 SASEGT. The CDR3 contains 13 residues. V lost 6 bases, J lost 2 bases, and 11 bases lay in between. Broader study findings: The model made its ophthalmopathy prediction, and onset followed a median approximately 6 months later.

Amplification yielded TCR beta CDR3 regions, with RNA transcripts as the source. HTBI primers were employed in a first-round RT-PCR of the TCR CDR3. MiXCR, run by TCRdb on the multiplex PCR reads, gives a single entry per CDR3 protein. The sample contains roughly 510,000 distinct CDR3 sequences, less than 25% of which appear only once. Graves' hyperthyroidism was deemed stable absent ophthalmopathy progression within 18 months. Uncontrolled infection, other autoimmune disease, pregnancy or lactation led to exclusion. Diagnoses used clinical symptoms, serum thyroxine and TRAb, thyroid ultrasound and orbital computed tomography.

The sequenced material came from blood. The V and J genes are TRBV6-1 and TRBJ2-7; TRBD2 is a possible D gene (6 bases). This clonotype was sampled from a man aged 18 to 35 with Graves' hyperthyroidism. The CDR3 DNA follows: TGTGCCAGCAGAAAGGACTATCCCTACGAGCAGTACTTC. As protein: CASRKDYPYEQYF.